The present T cell receptor (beta chain) was sequenced within a study of T cells expressing NK-cell markers. About the study: In sorted CD3+CD56+NKG2C+, CD3+CD56+NKG2C- and CD3+CD56-NKG2C+ T cells, TCR beta repertoires were obtained. The study, taken as a whole, reports: Dominance of the CD3+CD56-NKG2C+ fraction by these clonotypes also held in several donors. Dominant NKG2C+ clonotypes were found to form about 1.0-7.5% of CD8+ T cells in a handful of donors.

A word on this clonotype: Its specificity is unknown.

No DNA is given; TCRdb re-called the 5' RACE reads and lists each CDR3 protein once. The data include some 500,000 distinct CDR3 sequences; the top ten clones carry almost 1.5%. Germline values: CDR1 SGDLS, CDR2 YYNGEE. CDR3 length: 18 residues. The source is a woman aged 45-65 years in good health. The rearrangement links TRBV9 to TRBJ2-3; TCRdb outputs TRBD2, but without DNA this stays unchecked. Sample: blood T cells: a sorted CD56 or NKG2C T cell subset, CD4+ or CD8+ T cells, or bulk PBMC T cells (not recorded which). The CDR3 spells CASSVGLAGPHLTDTQYF.